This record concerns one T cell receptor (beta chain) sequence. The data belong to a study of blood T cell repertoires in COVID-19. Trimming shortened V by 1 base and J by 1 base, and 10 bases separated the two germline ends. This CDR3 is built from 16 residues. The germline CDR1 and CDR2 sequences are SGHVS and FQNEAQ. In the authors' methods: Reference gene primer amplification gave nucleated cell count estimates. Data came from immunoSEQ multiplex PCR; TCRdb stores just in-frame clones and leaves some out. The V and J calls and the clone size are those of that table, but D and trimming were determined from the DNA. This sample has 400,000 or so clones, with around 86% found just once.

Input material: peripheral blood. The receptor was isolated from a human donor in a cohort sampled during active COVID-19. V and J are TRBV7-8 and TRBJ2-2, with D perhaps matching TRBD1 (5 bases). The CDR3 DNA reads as TGTGCCAGCAGCTTAGAGGGGATTCGGAACACCGGGGAGCTGTTTTTT. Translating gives CASSLEGIRNTGELFF.